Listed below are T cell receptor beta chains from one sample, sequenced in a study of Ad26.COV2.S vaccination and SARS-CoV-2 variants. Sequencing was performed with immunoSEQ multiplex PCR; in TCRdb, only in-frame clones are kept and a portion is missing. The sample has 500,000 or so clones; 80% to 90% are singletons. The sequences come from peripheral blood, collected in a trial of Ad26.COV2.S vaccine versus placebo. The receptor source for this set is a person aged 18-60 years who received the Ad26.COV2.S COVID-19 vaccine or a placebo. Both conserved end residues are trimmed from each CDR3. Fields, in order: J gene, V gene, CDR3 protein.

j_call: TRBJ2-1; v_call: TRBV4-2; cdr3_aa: ASSQGGGYNEQF
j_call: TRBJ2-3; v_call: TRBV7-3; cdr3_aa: ASSPSGADTQY
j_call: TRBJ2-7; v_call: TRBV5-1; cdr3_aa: ASSLEPGSSYEQY
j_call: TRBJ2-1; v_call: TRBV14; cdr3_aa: ASSQETGTTYNEQF
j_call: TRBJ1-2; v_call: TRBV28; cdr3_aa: ASSLSGFGPNYGYT
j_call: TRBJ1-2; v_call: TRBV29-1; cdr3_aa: SVELSGGYT
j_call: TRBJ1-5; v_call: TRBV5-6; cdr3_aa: ASSLNINQPQH
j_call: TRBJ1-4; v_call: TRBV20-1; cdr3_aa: SASDRAPNEKLF
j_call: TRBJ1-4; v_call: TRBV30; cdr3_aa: AWRPPLWRGMREKLF
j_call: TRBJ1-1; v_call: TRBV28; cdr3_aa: ASSFSGSTEAF
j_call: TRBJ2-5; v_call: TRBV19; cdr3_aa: ASSFSHQKTQY
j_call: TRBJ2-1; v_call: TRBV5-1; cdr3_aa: ASSLSGGQF
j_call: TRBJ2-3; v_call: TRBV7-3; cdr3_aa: ASSLTGADTQY
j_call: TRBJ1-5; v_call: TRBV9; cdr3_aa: ASSVGVGGPQH
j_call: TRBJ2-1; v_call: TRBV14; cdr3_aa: ASSSTGGNEQF
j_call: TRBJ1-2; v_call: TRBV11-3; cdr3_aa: ASSGVGQGAGGYT
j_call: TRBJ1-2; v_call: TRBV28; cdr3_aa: ASSGHSYGYT
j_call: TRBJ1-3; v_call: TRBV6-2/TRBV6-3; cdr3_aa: ASSPILSSGNTIY
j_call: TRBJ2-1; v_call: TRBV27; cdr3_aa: ASSLSASGKFGEQF
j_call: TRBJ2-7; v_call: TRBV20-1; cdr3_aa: SASAGGQDYEQY
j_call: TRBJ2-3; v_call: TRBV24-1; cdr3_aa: ATSDLETTRTDTQY
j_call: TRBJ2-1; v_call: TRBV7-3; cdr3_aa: ASSPRGGNNEQF
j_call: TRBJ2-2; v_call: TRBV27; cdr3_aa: ASRQAGATGELF
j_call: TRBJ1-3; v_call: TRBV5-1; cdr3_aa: ASRYDRGSGNTIY
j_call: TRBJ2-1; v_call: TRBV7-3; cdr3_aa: ASSLGLAVYNEQF
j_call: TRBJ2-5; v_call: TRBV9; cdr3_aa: ASSVDNRGETQY
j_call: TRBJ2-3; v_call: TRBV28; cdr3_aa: ASSLVYDSYSTDTQY
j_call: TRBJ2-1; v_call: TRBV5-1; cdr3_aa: ASSAGLRPYNEQF
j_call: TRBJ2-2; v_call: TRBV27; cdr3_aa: ASSFAGLAPNTGELF
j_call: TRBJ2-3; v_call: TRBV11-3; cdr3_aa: ASSPHKQGGQGTDTQY
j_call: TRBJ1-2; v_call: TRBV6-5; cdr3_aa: ASMDPRGLYGYT
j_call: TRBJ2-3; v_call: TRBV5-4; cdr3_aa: ASSLGTLGRSDTQY
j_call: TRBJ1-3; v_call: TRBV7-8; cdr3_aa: ASHSGNTIY
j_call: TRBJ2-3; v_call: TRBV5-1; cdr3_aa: ASKSGGTDTQY
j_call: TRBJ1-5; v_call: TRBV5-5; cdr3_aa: ASSLTGDSYQPQH
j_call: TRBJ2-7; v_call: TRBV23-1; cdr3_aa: ASRRPRDSLDEQY
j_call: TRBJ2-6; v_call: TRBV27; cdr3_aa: ASTPLGANVLT
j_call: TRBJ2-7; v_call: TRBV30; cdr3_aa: AWASGFYEQY
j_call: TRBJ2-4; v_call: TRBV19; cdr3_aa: ASSRGTGWGKNIQY
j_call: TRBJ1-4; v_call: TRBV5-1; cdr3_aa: ASSLDRGNEKLF
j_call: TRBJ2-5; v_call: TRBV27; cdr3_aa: ASSLVTGGEPGDQY
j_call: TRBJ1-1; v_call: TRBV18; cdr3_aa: ASSPSPGGKTEAF
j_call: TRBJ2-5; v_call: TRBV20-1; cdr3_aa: SAAEETQY
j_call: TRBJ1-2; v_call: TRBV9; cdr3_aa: ASSAHKTERYNYGYT
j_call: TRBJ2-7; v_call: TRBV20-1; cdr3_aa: SASRGLYEQY
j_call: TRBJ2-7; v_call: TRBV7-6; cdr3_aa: ASSLEQGGTYEQY
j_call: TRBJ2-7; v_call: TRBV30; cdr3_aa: AWSPGLVPSEQY
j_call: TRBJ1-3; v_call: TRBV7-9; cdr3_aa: ASSLGGSGNTIY
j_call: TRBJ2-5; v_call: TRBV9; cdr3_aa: ASSVRTGETQY
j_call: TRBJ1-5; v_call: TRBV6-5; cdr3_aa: ASNTREYNQPQH
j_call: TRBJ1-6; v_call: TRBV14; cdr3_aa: ASSQEEYTPLH
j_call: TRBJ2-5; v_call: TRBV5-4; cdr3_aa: ASSFKSLEETQY
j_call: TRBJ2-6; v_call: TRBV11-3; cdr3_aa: ASSLPVSGANVLT
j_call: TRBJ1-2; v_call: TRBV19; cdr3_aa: ASTQGPTNYGYT